This T cell receptor (beta chain) is from a study of blood T cell repertoires in COVID-19. In the original processing: It was from reference gene primer amplification that nucleated cell counts were estimated. TCRdb's copy holds only in-frame clones and misses some; the assay was immunoSEQ multiplex PCR. Clone size and the V and J calls come from that table; the DNA yielded D and trimming. In the table there are roughly 54,000 clones, around 86% of which are singletons. Trimming at V came to 5 bases and at J to 0 bases, leaving 6 bases not matched to a gene. The germline V gene encodes CDR1 SEHNR and CDR2 FQNEAQ (reference sequence). This CDR3 has 16 residues.

Specimen: peripheral blood. This clonotype was sampled from an older woman with acute or convalescent COVID-19. V and J are TRBV7-9 and TRBJ1-4; TRBD1 matches 7 bases. CDR3 amino acids: CASSPGTDTTNEKLFF. CDR3 DNA sequence: TGTGCCAGCAGCCCTGGGACAGACACAACTAATGAAAAACTGTTTTTT. The entire variable domain, with the rest obtained from reference TRBV7-9 and TRBJ1-4, is as follows: DTGVSQNPRHKITKRGQNVTFRCDPISEHNRLYWYRQTLGQGPEFLTYFQNEAQLEKSRLLSDRFSAERPKGSFSTLEIQRTEQGDSAMYLCASSPGTDTTNEKLFFGSGTQLSVL.